One and the same sample provided the 6 T cell receptor beta chains below, sequenced in a study of graft-versus-host responses after intestinal transplantation. Sequencing used immunoSEQ multiplex PCR; TCRdb keeps in-frame clones, though not all of them. The sample yields roughly 21,000 clones, 40% to 45% seen once. There were some 200,000 CFSE-labeled responder cells plated together with some 200,000 irradiated, violet-dye-labeled stimulator cells. The material was alloreactive CD8+ T cells from a mixed lymphocyte reaction culture, obtained before intestinal transplant. The subset was: CFSE-low proliferating T cells sorted from roughly six-day pre-transplant mixed lymphocyte reaction (GvH or HvG direction). The origin of the receptors is a human patient who received an intestinal transplant.

This clone is deemed medium-sized. CDR3 DNA sequence: TGCGCCAGCAGCTGGGGGGCCTTCTACGAGCAGTACTTC. Translation: CASSWGAFYEQYF. The rearrangement joins TRBV5-1 to TRBJ2-7, with D perhaps being TRBD1 or TRBD2 (6 bases each). Trimming pared 3 bases from V and 3 bases from J, leaving 10 bases between. The CDR3 has 13 amino acids. Germline CDR1 reads SGHRS; CDR2 reads YFSETQ.

This clone is labeled medium-sized. This rearrangement joins TRBV7-9 to TRBJ1-3, with D hard to call. Trimming removed 5 bases at V and 7 bases at J, with 9 bases between. Germline V gene lookup returns CDR1 SEHNR and CDR2 FQNEAQ (reference sequence). CDR3 length: 12 residues. The CDR3 DNA reads as TGTGCCAGCAGCCTCCTTTGGAACACCATATATTTT. Protein: CASSLLWNTIYF.

The chain uses TRBV6-1 and TRBJ1-5; 9 nucleotides line up with TRBD1. Per the germline V gene, CDR1 is MNHNS and CDR2 is SASEGT. The V gene end was trimmed by 7 bases and the J gene end by 6 bases; junction bases not matched to a gene: 4. The CDR3 extends over 13 amino acids. CDR3 in amino acids: CASTGTGFQPQHF. CDR3 nucleotide sequence: TGTGCCAGCACCGGGACAGGGTTTCAGCCCCAGCATTTT.

The chain employs TRBV4-2 and TRBJ1-3, with D uncertain. This CDR3 region has 15 residues. The V gene's germline CDR1 is LGHNA and CDR2 YNFKEQ. V was clipped by 0 bases and J by 0 bases, with 6 bases between them. The CDR3 coding sequence is TGTGCCAGCAGCCAAGATCCGAGCTCTGGAAACACCATATATTTT. Its protein product is CASSQDPSSGNTIYF.

Written as DNA, the CDR3 is TGCGCCAGCAGGGCCAGGGAGAACACTGAAGCTTTCTTT. Residues: CASRARENTEAFF. V usage is TRBV5-1 and J usage is TRBJ1-1, with a tentative D call TRBD1 (5 bases). The CDR3 is 13 amino acids. From germline, CDR1 is SGHRS and CDR2 YFSETQ. V shed 5 bases and J shed 1 base, with 9 bases lying between them.

This clone was counted between two and nine times. The rearrangement uses TRBV5-1 and TRBJ1-1; D gene unclear. CDR3 length: 14 residues. Trimming left V 4 bases short and J 1 base short, with 11 bases between. CDR1 and CDR2 (germline): SGHRS, YFSETQ. Here the CDR3 reads CASSVAEKNTEAFF. The CDR3 coding sequence is TGCGCCAGCAGCGTAGCGGAGAAGAACACTGAAGCTTTCTTT.